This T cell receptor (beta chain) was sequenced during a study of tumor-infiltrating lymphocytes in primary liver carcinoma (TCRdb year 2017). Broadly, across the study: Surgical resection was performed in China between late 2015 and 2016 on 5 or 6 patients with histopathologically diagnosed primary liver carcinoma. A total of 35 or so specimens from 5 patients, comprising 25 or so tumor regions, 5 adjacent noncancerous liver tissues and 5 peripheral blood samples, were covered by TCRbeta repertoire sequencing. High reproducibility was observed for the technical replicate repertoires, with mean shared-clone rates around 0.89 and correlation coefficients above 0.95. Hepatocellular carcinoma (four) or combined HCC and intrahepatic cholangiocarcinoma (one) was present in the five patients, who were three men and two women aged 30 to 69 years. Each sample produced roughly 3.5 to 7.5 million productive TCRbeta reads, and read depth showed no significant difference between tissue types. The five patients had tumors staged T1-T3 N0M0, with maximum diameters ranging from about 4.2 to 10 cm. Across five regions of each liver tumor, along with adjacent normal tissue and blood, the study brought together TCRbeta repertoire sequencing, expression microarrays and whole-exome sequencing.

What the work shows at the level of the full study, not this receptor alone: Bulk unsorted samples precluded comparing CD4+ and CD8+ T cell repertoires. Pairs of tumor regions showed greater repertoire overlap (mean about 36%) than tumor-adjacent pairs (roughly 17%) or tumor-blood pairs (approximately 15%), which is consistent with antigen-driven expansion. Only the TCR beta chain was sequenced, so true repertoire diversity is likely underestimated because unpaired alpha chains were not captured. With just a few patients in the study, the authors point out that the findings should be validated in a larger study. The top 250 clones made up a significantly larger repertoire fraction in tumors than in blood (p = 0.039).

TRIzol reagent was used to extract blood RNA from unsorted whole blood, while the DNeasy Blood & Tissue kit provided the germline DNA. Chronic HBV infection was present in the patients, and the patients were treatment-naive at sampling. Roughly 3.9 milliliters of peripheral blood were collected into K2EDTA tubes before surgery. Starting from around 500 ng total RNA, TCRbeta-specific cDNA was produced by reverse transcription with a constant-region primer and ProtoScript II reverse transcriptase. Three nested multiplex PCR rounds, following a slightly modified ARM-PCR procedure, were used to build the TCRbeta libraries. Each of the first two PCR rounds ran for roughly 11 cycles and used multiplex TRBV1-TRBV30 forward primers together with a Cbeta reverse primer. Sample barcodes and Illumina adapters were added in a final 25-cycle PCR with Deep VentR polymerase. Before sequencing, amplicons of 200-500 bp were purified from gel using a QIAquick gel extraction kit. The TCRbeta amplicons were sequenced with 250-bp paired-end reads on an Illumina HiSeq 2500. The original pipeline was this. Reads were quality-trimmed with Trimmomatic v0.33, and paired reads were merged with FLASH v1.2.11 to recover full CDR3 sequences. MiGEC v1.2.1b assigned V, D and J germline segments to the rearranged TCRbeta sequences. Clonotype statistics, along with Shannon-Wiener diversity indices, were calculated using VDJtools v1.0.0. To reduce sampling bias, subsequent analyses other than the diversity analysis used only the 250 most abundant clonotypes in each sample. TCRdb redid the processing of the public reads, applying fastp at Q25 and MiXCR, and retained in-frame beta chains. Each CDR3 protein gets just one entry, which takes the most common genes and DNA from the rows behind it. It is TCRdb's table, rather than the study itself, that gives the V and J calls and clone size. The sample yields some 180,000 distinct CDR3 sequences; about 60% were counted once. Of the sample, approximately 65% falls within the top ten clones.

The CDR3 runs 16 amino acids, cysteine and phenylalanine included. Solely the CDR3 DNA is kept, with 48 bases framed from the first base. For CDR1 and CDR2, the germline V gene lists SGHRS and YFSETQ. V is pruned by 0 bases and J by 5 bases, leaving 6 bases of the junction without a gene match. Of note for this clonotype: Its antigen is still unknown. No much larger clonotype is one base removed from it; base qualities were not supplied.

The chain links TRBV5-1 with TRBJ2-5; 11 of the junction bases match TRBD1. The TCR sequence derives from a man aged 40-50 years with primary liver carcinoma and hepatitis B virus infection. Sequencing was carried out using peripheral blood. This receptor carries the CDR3 CASSLAGTGGTETQYF. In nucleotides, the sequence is TGCGCCAGCAGCTTGGCCGGGACAGGGGGAACGGAGACCCAGTACTTC.